Below, 20 T cell receptor beta chains from the same sample are listed, as sequenced in a study of shared clonotypes between healthy human individuals (dated by TCRdb to 2020 to 2021). Libraries were made using the immunoSEQ multiplex PCR assay. The source is immuneACCESS, and TCRdb retained only in-frame sequences with V and J called. Part of the clones is not carried over; for the studies checked, unresolved V genes explain less than half of this, and the remainder is unexplained. Recorded for this sample are around 2,000,000 clones; 90% to 95% of them occurred a single time. The ten largest clones capture more than 0.1% of the sample. The specimen was naive CD4+ T cells sorted from blood. The cell subset or site label of this sample denotes: CD45RA+ positively selected. These TCRs come from a man aged 18 to 29 in good health.

This chain links TRBV6-5 with TRBJ1-6; D uncertain. Trimming pared 6 bases from V and 0 bases from J, leaving 9 bases between. This CDR3 has 15 residues. From germline, CDR1 is MNHEY and CDR2 SVGAGI. The CDR3: CASRAGSSYNSPLHF. The DNA of the CDR3 is TGTGCCAGCAGGGCCGGGAGCTCCTATAATTCACCCCTCCACTTT.

The V call is TRBV7-9, the J call TRBJ1-6, with a tentative D call TRBD1 (6 bases). CDR3 size: 17 residues. Looked up from germline, CDR1 is SEHNR and CDR2 is FQNEAQ (reference sequence). Trimming took 1 base from V and 6 from J, leaving 16 bases between them. The CDR3 nucleotides read TGTGCCAGCAGCTTAGGAGTCCTTGTAGGGGGTAATTCACCCCTCCACTTT. Its protein is CASSLGVLVGGNSPLHF.

J is TRBJ1-6 and V is TRBV30; D uncertain. Trimming left V 4 bases short and J 8 bases short, with 9 bases between. Germline V gene sequence: CDR1 GTSNPN, CDR2 SVGIG (reference sequence). The CDR3 spans 12 residues. The chain's CDR3 is CAWKQKDSPLHF. The CDR3 DNA reads TGTGCCTGGAAACAGAAGGATTCACCCCTCCACTTT. Using reference TRBV30 and TRBJ1-6 for the parts outside the CDR3, the full variable domain is SQTIHQWPATLVQPVGSPLSLECTVEGTSNPNLYWYRQAAGRGLQLLFYSVGIGQISSEVPQNLSASRPQDRQFILSSKKLLLSDSGFYLCAWKQKDSPLHFGNGTRLTVT.

A word on this clone: Different DNA sequences within this sample yield the same CDR3. CDR3 residues: CASSRGGNTGELFF. In nucleotides, the CDR3 is TGTGCCAGCAGTCGAGGGGGTAACACCGGGGAGCTGTTTTTT. V usage is TRBV6-5 and J usage is TRBJ2-2, with D tentatively TRBD1 (6 bases). The CDR3 is made up of 14 amino acids. V was clipped by 5 bases and J by 2 bases, with 9 bases between them. Per germline, CDR1 MNHEY and CDR2 SVGAGI.

The V call is TRBV6-5, the J call TRBJ2-3; 8 bases align to TRBD1. CDR3 length equals 14 residues. Looked up from germline, CDR1 is MNHEY and CDR2 is SVGAGI. With V trimmed by 5 bases and J by 2 bases, 3 bases remained unmatched. CDR3 sequence reads: CASSRTGHTDTQYF. CDR3 DNA: TGTGCCAGCAGTAGGACAGGGCACACAGATACGCAGTATTTT.

This clone was observed once. CDR3 in DNA: TGTGCCAGCAGTTCGAGGGGAAACGAGCAGTACTTC. It specifies CASSSRGNEQYF. The chain joins TRBV6-5 to TRBJ2-7; possibly TRBD1 or TRBD2 for D (5 bases each). Germline CDR1 is MNHEY and CDR2 is SVGAGI. V was pared by 4 bases and J by 5 bases, with 9 bases between. The CDR3 spans 12 residues.

This chain links TRBV7-8 with TRBJ1-6; TRBD1 agrees at 8 bases. This CDR3 comprises 16 residues. The V and J ends lost 3 bases and 6 bases, in that order; junction bases with no gene match: 7. Germline V CDR1 and CDR2: SGHVS, FQNEAQ. The CDR3 DNA is TGTGCCAGCAGCTTGATGGGGACAGGACTTAATTCACCCCTCCACTTT. Translating it yields CASSLMGTGLNSPLHF.

The chain combines TRBV5-1 with TRBJ2-1, with D unclear. The V end lost 0 bases, the J end lost 5 bases, and 6 bases lay between the germline ends. This CDR3 spans 13 amino acids. Germline values: CDR1 SGHRS, CDR2 YFSETQ. The CDR3 DNA is TGCGCCAGCAGCTTGGGAACTCACAATGAGCAGTTCTTC. This gives the protein CASSLGTHNEQFF.

The chain uses TRBV9 and TRBJ2-5, with 7 bases fitting TRBD2. This CDR3 spans 14 amino acids. Trimming removed 3 bases from V and 1 base from J; junction bases left unmatched: 3. Germline values: CDR1 SGDLS, CDR2 YYNGEE. Here the CDR3 reads CASSAPGGQETQYF. CDR3 nucleotide sequence: TGTGCCAGCAGCGCCCCGGGAGGCCAAGAGACCCAGTACTTC.

This rearrangement joins TRBV19 to TRBJ2-7, with a possible D match to TRBD1 (5 bases). The germline gives CDR1 LNHDA, CDR2 SQIVND (reference sequence). This CDR3 has 15 residues. V was cut by 1 base and J by 5 bases, with 15 bases left in between. DNA of the CDR3: TGTGCCAGTAGTATAGTCGGGCAGGGCCCGAACGAGCAGTACTTC. This translates into CASSIVGQGPNEQYF. The entire variable domain, with the rest obtained from reference TRBV19 and TRBJ2-7, is as follows: DGGITQSPKYLFRKEGQNVTLSCEQNLNHDAMYWYRQDPGQGLRLIYYSQIVNDFQKGDIAEGYSVSREKKESFPLTVTSAQKNPTAFYLCASSIVGQGPNEQYFGPGTRLTVT.

The rearrangement links TRBV9 to TRBJ1-1, with TRBD1 matching 8 bases. After removal of 0 bases from V and 0 bases from J, the junction contained 1 base not matched to a gene. CDR3 size: 15 residues. Per germline, CDR1 SGDLS and CDR2 YYNGEE. CDR3 DNA sequence: TGTGCCAGCAGCGTAGGGGACAGGATGAACACTGAAGCTTTCTTT. It codes for CASSVGDRMNTEAFF.

About this clone itself: This sample includes further DNA sequences coding for the same CDR3. The chain uses TRBV6-1 and TRBJ2-7; D not certain. Germline CDR1 is MNHNS and CDR2 is SASEGT. The CDR3 loop spans 12 amino acids. Trimming removed 1 base at V and 4 bases at J, with 5 bases between. This CDR3 is CASSEGFYEQYF. The CDR3 coding sequence is TGTGCCAGCAGTGAAGGGTTTTACGAGCAGTACTTC.

The J gene is TRBJ2-1, the V gene TRBV7-8, with a tentative D call TRBD2 (6 bases). The V end lost 3 bases, the J end lost 2 bases, and 11 bases lay between the germline ends. CDR3 length: 15 amino acids. CDR1 SGHVS and CDR2 FQNEAQ come from the germline V gene. The CDR3 DNA sequence: TGTGCCAGCAGCTTTAAGGGCGGGGCCTACAATGAGCAGTTCTTC. Its protein product is CASSFKGGAYNEQFF.

The chain carries TRBV5-4 and TRBJ2-2, with D possibly matching TRBD2 (6 bases). This CDR3 has 15 residues. Germline CDR1 reads SGHNT; CDR2 reads YYREEE (reference sequence). V was cut by 0 bases and J by 1 base, with 7 bases left in between. The CDR3 here is CASSLGGMNTGELFF. CDR3 nucleotides: TGTGCCAGCAGCTTGGGCGGGATGAACACCGGGGAGCTGTTTTTT.

This rearrangement joins TRBV14 to TRBJ2-1, with 11 positions matching TRBD2. Germline lookup yields CDR1 SGHDN and CDR2 FVKESK. The CDR3 runs 18 residues. V trimming: 0 bases; J trimming: 8 bases; junction bases outside the gene matches: 12. The CDR3, as DNA: TGTGCCAGCAGCCAAGAGACCTTACTAGCGGGAGTTAGGGATGAGCAGTTCTTC. It codes for CASSQETLLAGVRDEQFF.

The chain is built from TRBV28 and TRBJ1-2; 8 bases are a match to TRBD1. V lost 5 bases to trimming and J lost 1 base; unmatched junction nucleotides: 3. This CDR3 comprises 14 residues. CDR1 and CDR2 from the germline V gene are MDHEN and SYDVKM. CDR3 loop: CASSRDRNNYGYTF. The CDR3, as DNA: TGTGCCAGCAGTCGGGACAGGAATAACTATGGCTACACCTTC.

As for this clone: The sample has other DNA sequences that encode this CDR3 too. The chain is built from TRBV5-1 and TRBJ1-2; D remains ambiguous. V lost 5 bases, J lost 2 bases, and 13 bases lay in between. The CDR3 loop spans 14 amino acids. Germline CDR1 and CDR2: SGHRS and YFSETQ. CDR3 region: CASSLEGSNYGYTF. Here the CDR3 DNA reads TGCGCCAGCAGTCTGGAGGGCAGCAACTATGGCTACACCTTC.

This clone was seen once. The genes are TRBV19 and TRBJ2-1; no clear D. V lost 6 bases and J lost 7, with 7 bases in between. This CDR3 region has 11 residues. Germline assignment: CDR1 LNHDA and CDR2 SQIVND (reference sequence). The chain's CDR3 is CASRQLNEQFF. DNA of the CDR3: TGTGCCAGTAGACAGCTTAATGAGCAGTTCTTC.

This clone was detected once. This specimen includes other DNA sequences encoding the same CDR3. V and J are TRBV10-3 and TRBJ2-3, with a tentative D call TRBD2 (5 bases). Per germline, CDR1 ENHRY and CDR2 SYGVKD. V was cut by 0 bases and J by 0 bases, with 7 bases left in between. This CDR3 has 15 residues. The CDR3 here is CAISESRTSTDTQYF. CDR3 bases: TGTGCCATCAGTGAGTCTAGGACTAGCACAGATACGCAGTATTTT.

To note about this clone: The same CDR3 is also encoded by other DNA sequences in this sample. The chain combines TRBV6-1 with TRBJ1-5, with D hard to call. CDR1 is MNHNS and CDR2 is SASEGT in the germline V gene. The CDR3 contains 16 residues. V dropped 0 bases and J dropped 2 bases, with 11 bases sitting between them. The CDR3 nucleotides are TGTGCCAGCAGTGAAGCGCCGGGTCTAGGCAATCAGCCCCAGCATTTT. It translates to CASSEAPGLGNQPQHF.